The next 8 T cell receptor beta chains were all read from a single sample in a study of blood T cell repertoires in COVID-19. Using immunoSEQ multiplex PCR, the repertoire was profiled, and TCRdb retains in-frame clones only, with some absent. Of 540,000 or so clones detected, approximately 88% appear once; the ten largest clones hold less than 9%. The sample consisted of peripheral blood. Receptors were obtained from a woman between 50 and 59 years old with COVID-19, enrolled during active disease.

The J gene is TRBJ1-6, the V gene TRBV19, with D unresolved. This CDR3 has 17 amino acids. V was pared by 3 bases and J by 7 bases, with 19 bases between. Germline V gives CDR1 LNHDA, CDR2 SQIVND (reference sequence). DNA of the CDR3: TGTGCCAGTAGTATCGTCGGCGGGCGGGCAGGAAATTCACCCCTCCACTTT. Its translation: CASSIVGGRAGNSPLHF.

The V call is TRBV5-4, the J call TRBJ1-2; 7 bases agree with TRBD1. J was trimmed by 7 bases and V by 3 bases; bases with no gene match: 15. The germline V gene has CDR1 SGHNT and CDR2 YYREEE (reference sequence). There are 16 residues in the CDR3. DNA for the CDR3: TGTGCCAGCAGCTCGGGGAGCTACAGGGGAGAGGCTGGCTACACCTTC. Translating it yields CASSSGSYRGEAGYTF.

The rearrangement links TRBV7-9 to TRBJ1-1, with 7 nucleotides matching TRBD1. Germline V CDR1 and CDR2: SEHNR, FQNEAQ (reference sequence). J was trimmed by 3 bases and V by 7 bases; bases with no gene match: 14. The length of the CDR3 is 16 residues. The CDR3 bases are TGTGCCAGCACCGGGGAAAGGGGGCCAGGGGACACTGAAGCTTTCTTT. Protein sequence: CASTGERGPGDTEAFF.

The chain has TRBV5-1 and TRBJ2-3; TRBD1 might be the D (6 bases). Per the germline V gene, CDR1 is SGHRS and CDR2 is YFSETQ. V was trimmed by 2 bases and J by 5 bases, leaving 12 bases between them. The CDR3 is made up of 14 amino acids. CDR3 coding DNA: TGCGCCAGCAGCTTAGGACAGCAGTTAGATACGCAGTATTTT. This translates into CASSLGQQLDTQYF.

The V gene is TRBV6-5, the J gene TRBJ1-2; D call uncertain. The CDR3 loop spans 14 amino acids. Between the trimmed V and J ends, which lost 1 base and 8 bases, there was a span of 14 bases. The V gene's germline CDR1 is MNHEY and CDR2 SVGAGI. The CDR3 spells CASSYFEGYQGYTF. For the CDR3, the DNA is TGTGCCAGCAGTTACTTCGAGGGATATCAGGGCTACACCTTC.

This clone turned up a few times. CDR3 region: CASSVRVNLNTEQFF. DNA of the CDR3: TGTGCCAGCAGCGTCCGGGTCAATCTCAATACTGAGCAGTTCTTC. The gene calls are TRBV3-1 (or the pseudogene TRBV3-2) and TRBJ2-1, with D unclear. There are 15 residues in the CDR3. The V gene lost 5 bases and the J gene lost 9 bases, with 20 bases spanning the gap. Germline V gene data show CDR1 as LGHDT and CDR2 as YNNKEL (reference sequence).

The J gene is TRBJ1-1, the V gene TRBV7-9; tentative D call: TRBD1 (5 bases). Germline assignment: CDR1 SEHNR and CDR2 FQNEAQ (reference sequence). The CDR3 spans 18 residues. V shed 4 bases and J shed 1 base, with 22 bases lying between them. The CDR3 DNA follows: TGTGCCAGCAGCTCCAGACCCATACAGGCCTCCGGGAACACTGAAGCTTTCTTT. It encodes CASSSRPIQASGNTEAFF.

V is TRBV19 and J is TRBJ2-3; 8 bases are shared with TRBD1. The germline gives CDR1 LNHDA, CDR2 SQIVND (reference sequence). This CDR3 region has 15 residues. The J segment lost 6 bases and the V segment lost 5 bases, leaving 10 bases of the junction unmatched. CDR3 DNA sequence: TGTGCCAGTAGTCCCAGGCAGGGGGCGCGTGATACGCAGTATTTT. Translated: CASSPRQGARDTQYF.